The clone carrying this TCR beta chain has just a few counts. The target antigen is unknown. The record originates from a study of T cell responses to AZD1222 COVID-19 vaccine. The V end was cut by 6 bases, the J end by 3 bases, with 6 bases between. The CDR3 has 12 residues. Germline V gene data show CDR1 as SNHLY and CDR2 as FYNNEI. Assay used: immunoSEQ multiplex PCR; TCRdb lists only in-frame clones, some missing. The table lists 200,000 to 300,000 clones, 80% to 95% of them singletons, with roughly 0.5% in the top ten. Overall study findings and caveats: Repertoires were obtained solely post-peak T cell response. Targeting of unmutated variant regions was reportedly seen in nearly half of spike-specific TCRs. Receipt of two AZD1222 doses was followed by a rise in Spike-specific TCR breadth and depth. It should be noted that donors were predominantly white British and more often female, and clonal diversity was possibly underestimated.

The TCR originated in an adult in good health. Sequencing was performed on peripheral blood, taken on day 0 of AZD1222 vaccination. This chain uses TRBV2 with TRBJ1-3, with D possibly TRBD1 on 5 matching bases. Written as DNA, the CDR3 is TGTGCCAGCAGGGGGGATGGAAACACCATATATTTT. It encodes CASRGDGNTIYF.